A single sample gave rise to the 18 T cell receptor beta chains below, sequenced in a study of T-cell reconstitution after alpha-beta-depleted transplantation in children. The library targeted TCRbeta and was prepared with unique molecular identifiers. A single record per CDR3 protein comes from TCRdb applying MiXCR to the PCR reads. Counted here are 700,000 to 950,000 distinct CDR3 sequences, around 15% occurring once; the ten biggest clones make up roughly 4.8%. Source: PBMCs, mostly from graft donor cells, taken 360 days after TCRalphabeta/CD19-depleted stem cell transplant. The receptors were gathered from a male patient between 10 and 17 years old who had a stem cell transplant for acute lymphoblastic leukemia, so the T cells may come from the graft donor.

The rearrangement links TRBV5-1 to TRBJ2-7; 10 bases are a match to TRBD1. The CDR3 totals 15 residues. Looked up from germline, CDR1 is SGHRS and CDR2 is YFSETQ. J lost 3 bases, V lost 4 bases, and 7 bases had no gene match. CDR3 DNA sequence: TGCGCCAGCAGCAAGGACAGGGGGTATATCTACGAGCAGTACTTC. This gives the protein CASSKDRGYIYEQYF.

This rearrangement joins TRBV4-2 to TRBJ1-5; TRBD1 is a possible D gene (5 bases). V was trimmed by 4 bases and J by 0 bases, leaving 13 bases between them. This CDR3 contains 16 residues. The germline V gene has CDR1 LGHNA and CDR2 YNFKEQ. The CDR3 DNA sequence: TGTGCCAGCAGCCGAGACAGCTCTAATAGCAATCAGCCCCAGCATTTT. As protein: CASSRDSSNSNQPQHF.

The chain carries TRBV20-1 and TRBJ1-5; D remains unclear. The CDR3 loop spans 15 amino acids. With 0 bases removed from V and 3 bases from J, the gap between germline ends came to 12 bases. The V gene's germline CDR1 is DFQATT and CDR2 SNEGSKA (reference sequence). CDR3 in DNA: TGCAGTGCTAGAGATCAGCGGGTCACCAATCAGCCCCAGCATTTT. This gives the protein CSARDQRVTNQPQHF.

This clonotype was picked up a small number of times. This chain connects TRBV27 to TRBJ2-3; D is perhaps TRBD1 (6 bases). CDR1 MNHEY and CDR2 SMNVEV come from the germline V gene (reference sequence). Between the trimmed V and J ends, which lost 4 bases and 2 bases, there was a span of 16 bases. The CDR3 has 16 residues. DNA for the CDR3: TGTGCCAGCAGTTCCTGGGGGACACCGATCACAGATACGCAGTATTTT. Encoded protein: CASSSWGTPITDTQYF.

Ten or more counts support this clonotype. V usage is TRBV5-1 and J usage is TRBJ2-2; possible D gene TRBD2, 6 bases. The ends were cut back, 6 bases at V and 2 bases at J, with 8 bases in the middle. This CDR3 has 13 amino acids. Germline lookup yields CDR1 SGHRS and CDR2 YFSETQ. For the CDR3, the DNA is TGCGCCAGCAAGGGACTTAACACCGGGGAGCTGTTTTTT. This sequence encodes CASKGLNTGELFF.

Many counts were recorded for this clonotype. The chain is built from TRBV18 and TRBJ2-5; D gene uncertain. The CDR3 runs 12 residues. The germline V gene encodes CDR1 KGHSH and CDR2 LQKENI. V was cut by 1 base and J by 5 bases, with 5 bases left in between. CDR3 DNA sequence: TGTGCCAGCTCACCACGGCGGGAGACCCAGTACTTC. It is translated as CASSPRRETQYF.

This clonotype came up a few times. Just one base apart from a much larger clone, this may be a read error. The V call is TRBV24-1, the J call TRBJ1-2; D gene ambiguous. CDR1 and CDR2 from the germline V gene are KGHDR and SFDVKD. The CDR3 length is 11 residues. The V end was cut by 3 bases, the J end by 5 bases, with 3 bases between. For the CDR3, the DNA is TGTGCCACCAGTGATCGATATGGCTACACCTTC. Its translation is CATSDRYGYTF.

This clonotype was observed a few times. CDR3 region: CASSALPSDWRYEQYF. The CDR3 DNA reads TGTGCCAGCAGCGCCCTCCCGTCTGATTGGCGCTACGAGCAGTACTTC. V usage is TRBV9 and J usage is TRBJ2-7; D uncertain. In germline, CDR1 is SGDLS, CDR2 YYNGEE. CDR3 length: 16 amino acids. Between the trimmed V and J ends, which lost 3 bases and 3 bases, there was a span of 19 bases.

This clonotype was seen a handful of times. This chain's CDR3 is CSGLAGVREQYF. The CDR3 DNA reads as TGCAGTGGTTTAGCGGGAGTAAGGGAACAGTACTTC. V and J are TRBV20-1 and TRBJ2-7, with 9 bases matching TRBD2. Trimming removed 7 bases from V and 10 bases from J; junction bases left unmatched: 11. The germline V gene encodes CDR1 DFQATT and CDR2 SNEGSKA (reference sequence). The CDR3 runs 12 residues.

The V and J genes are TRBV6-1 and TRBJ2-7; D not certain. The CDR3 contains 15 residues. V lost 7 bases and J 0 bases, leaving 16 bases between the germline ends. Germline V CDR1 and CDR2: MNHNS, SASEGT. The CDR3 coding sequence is TGTGCCAGCACCGTGGCAGCGAGGAGCTCCTACGAGCAGTACTTC. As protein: CASTVAARSSYEQYF.

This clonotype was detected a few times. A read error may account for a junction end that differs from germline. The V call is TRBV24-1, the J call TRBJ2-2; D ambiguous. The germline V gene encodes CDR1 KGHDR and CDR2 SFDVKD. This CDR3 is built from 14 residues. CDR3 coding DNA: TGTGCGACCACCGACACCACGAACACCGGGGAGCTGTTTTTT. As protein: CATTDTTNTGELFF.

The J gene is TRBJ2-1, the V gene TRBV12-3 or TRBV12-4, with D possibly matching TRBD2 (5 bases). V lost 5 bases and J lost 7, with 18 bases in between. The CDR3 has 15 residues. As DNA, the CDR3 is TGTGCCAGCAGTCGACGGGGTCGGATGGGAAATGAGCAGTTCTTC. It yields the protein CASSRRGRMGNEQFF.

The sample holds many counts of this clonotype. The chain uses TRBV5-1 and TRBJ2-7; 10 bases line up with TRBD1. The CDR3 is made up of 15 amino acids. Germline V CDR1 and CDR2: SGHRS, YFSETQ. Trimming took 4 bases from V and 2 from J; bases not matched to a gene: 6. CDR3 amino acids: CASSPGTGAAYEQYF. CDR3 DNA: TGCGCCAGCAGCCCCGGGACAGGGGCCGCCTACGAGCAGTACTTC.

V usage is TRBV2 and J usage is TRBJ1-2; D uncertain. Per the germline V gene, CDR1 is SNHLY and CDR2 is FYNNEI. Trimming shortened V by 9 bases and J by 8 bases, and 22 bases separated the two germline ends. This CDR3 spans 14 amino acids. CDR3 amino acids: CASNFGPPRGGYTF. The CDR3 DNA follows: TGTGCCAGTAACTTTGGACCGCCTCGGGGAGGCTACACCTTC.

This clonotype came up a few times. Here the CDR3 reads CASSLRTDYEQYF. CDR3 DNA: TGCGCCAGCAGCTTAAGGACAGATTACGAGCAGTACTTC. The chain combines TRBV5-1 with TRBJ2-7; D perhaps matches TRBD1 (6 bases). CDR1 SGHRS and CDR2 YFSETQ come from the germline V gene. CDR3 length: 13 residues. Trimming pared 2 bases from V and 4 bases from J, leaving 10 bases between.

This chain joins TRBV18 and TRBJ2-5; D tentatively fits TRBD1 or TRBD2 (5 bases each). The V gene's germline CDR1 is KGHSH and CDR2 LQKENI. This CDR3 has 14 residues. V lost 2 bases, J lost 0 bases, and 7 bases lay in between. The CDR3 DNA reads TGTGCCAGCTCACCAGGGGACCACCAAGAGACCCAGTACTTC. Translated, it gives CASSPGDHQETQYF.

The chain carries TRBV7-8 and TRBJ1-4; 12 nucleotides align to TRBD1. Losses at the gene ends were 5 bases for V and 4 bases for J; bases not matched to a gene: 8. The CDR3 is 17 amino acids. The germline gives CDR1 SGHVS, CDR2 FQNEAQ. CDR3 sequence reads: CASSIRDRGLVNEKLFF. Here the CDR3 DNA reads TGTGCCAGCAGCATCCGGGACAGGGGGCTCGTTAATGAAAAACTGTTTTTT.

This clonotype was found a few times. This CDR3 reads CASSLVVGAFF. The CDR3 DNA is TGTGCCAGCAGCTTAGTGGTTGGGGCTTTCTTT. This chain links TRBV7-9 with TRBJ1-1; D call uncertain. CDR1 SEHNR and CDR2 FQNEAQ come from the germline V gene (reference sequence). The CDR3 totals 11 residues. V lost 1 base and J lost 11, with 8 bases in between.